This TCR beta chain was sequenced for a study (dated by TCRdb to between 2014 and 2017). Broadly, across the study: The study examined whether tumor-infiltrating Tregs in breast cancer are drawn from blood Tregs or arise in situ by conversion from other CD4+ T cell subsets. What the study reported, not specific to this receptor: The greatest overlap of tumor-infiltrating Treg TCR alpha and beta sequences was with tumor naive CD4+ T cells, followed next by blood naive CD4+ T cells. Validation in the larger cohort was restricted to a single TCR beta V-J rearrangement rather than whole repertoires. Tumor memory CD4+ T cell TCR gene usage was found to cluster with blood and lymph node memory CD4+ cells and with lymph node naive CD4+ cells.

Tregs were isolated as CD4+CD25+CD127-/low cells. Tregs, naive and memory CD4+ T cells from tumor, blood and ipsilateral draining lymph nodes of a handful of breast cancer patients underwent full-length TCR alpha and beta sequencing. Tumor tissue and lymph nodes obtained from ipsilateral axillary dissection were perfused with PBS, minced and then digested with collagenase I and hyaluronidase. Ficoll density gradient centrifugation was used to isolate mononuclear cells from either lymph nodes or about 49 ml of peripheral blood. A purity exceeding 90% was confirmed by FACS for the sorted cell populations. Full-length TCR variable regions were amplified by 5' RACE PCR using constant-region reverse primers, and then by semi-nested PCR using Nested Universal Primer A. The ReliaPrep RNA Cell Miniprep System was used to extract total RNA, which was then reverse transcribed into 5'RACE-ready cDNA with the SMARTer RACE 5'/3' Kit. An Illumina MiSeq was used to sequence the full-length TCR alpha and beta libraries, which had been barcoded with multiplex adaptors. The paper's data handling went like this. For each of nine subset-tissue groups, sequencing data from the five patients were pooled, and the groups were then compared using unsupervised clustering of TCR gene usage. The Morisita-Horn index was used to calculate repertoire similarity, with shared sequences weighted by how much each contributed to each repertoire. The public sequencing data were trimmed at Q25 with fastp and processed into clonotypes with MiXCR by TCRdb, which kept only in-frame beta chains. Every distinct CDR3 protein forms one entry, paired with its most common genes and DNA. These V and J calls originate from TCRdb's pipeline instead of the authors' own analysis. For this sample the table gives over 40,000 distinct CDR3 sequences, of which roughly 20% were detected only once. Around 4% of the sample is taken by the ten largest.

With regard to this clonotype: Its target antigen remains unknown. Being one base from a much bigger clone, this may be a read error.

CDR1 MNHEY and CDR2 SVGAGI were looked up in the germline V gene. The CDR3 sequence holds 16 residues, the cysteine and phenylalanine included. The only DNA kept is the CDR3, 48 bases in frame from the first base. In this chain, TRBV6-5 is recombined with TRBJ2-1; matching of 6 bases hints at TRBD2 as the D gene. The sequence was collected from a female donor with breast cancer. Sequencing was carried out using Tregs sorted from a lymph node. This receptor carries the CDR3 CASGYKLANSNNEQFF. The sequenced DNA is TGTGCCAGCGGTTACAAACTAGCTAACTCGAACAATGAGCAGTTCTTC.